These T cell receptor beta chains were read from a single sample in a study of a mutant IDH1 vaccine in newly diagnosed glioma. The repertoire was sequenced with immunoSEQ multiplex PCR; TCRdb's copy has only in-frame clones and lacks some. This table has roughly 120,000 clones, 90% appearing once. For these receptors, no antigen is known. This specimen was PBMCs, taken from a glioma patient whose treatment included an IDH1 peptide vaccine. These receptors originate from a woman in her 50s with glioma. Both conserved end residues are part of each CDR3. Fields, in order: V gene, J gene, clone size, D gene, CDR3 DNA, CDR3 protein. A D gene is named only where the DNA matches it firmly. Rows give clone size only sometimes, using once, few, many, or a class for an expanded clone.

V: TRBV28
J: TRBJ2-7
size: NA
D: NA
DNA: TGTGCCAGCAGGGCACTAGACTCCTACGAGCAGTACTTC
CDR3: CASRALDSYEQYF

V: TRBV4-1
J: TRBJ2-7
size: NA
D: NA
DNA: TGCGCCAGCAGCCAATTCCAGGGACTCCTGAGCTCCTACGAGCAGTACTTC
CDR3: CASSQFQGLLSSYEQYF

V: TRBV7-8
J: TRBJ1-6
size: NA
D: NA
DNA: TGTGCCAGCAGCTTAAATAGGGGAAATTCACCCCTCCACTTT
CDR3: CASSLNRGNSPLHF

V: TRBV5-1
J: TRBJ1-1
size: NA
D: NA
DNA: TGCGCCAGCAGCGAAACAGGGATGAACACTGAAGCTTTCTTT
CDR3: CASSETGMNTEAFF

V: TRBV28
J: TRBJ1-1
size: NA
D: NA
DNA: TGTGCCAGCAGTTTGGGGAACACTGAAGCTTTCTTT
CDR3: CASSLGNTEAFF

V: TRBV7-9
J: TRBJ2-3
size: NA
D: NA
DNA: TGTGCCAGCAGCTTAAGCCCAGATACGCAGTATTTT
CDR3: CASSLSPDTQYF

V: TRBV5-1
J: TRBJ2-1
size: NA
D: TRBD2
DNA: TGCGCCAGCCGATCCGACTCGGCGGGAGGGGGCAATGAGCAGTTCTTC
CDR3: CASRSDSAGGGNEQFF

V: TRBV5-5
J: TRBJ1-5
size: NA
D: NA
DNA: TGTGCCAGCAGCCAACAGCCCAGCAATCAGCCCCAGCATTTT
CDR3: CASSQQPSNQPQHF

V: TRBV18
J: TRBJ2-4
size: NA
D: TRBD1
DNA: TGTGCCAGCTCGAGAGGGGGCGAGATAGCCAAAAACATTCAGTACTTC
CDR3: CASSRGGEIAKNIQYF

V: TRBV6-1
J: TRBJ1-2
size: once
D: TRBD1
DNA: TGTGCCAGCGTTCCGGGACAGGGTGGTGGCTACACCTTC
CDR3: CASVPGQGGGYTF

V: TRBV14
J: TRBJ2-5
size: NA
D: NA
DNA: TGTGCCAGCACCCCAGCGGAGGAAGAGACCCAGTACTTC
CDR3: CASTPAEEETQYF

V: TRBV28
J: TRBJ1-5
size: NA
D: NA
DNA: TGTGCCAGCAGGCCGACGGGGGCTCTGAGCAATCAGCCCCAGCATTTT
CDR3: CASRPTGALSNQPQHF

V: TRBV7-9
J: TRBJ1-6
size: NA
D: NA
DNA: TGTGCCAGCAGCTCCGGGGGCAGCTCCTATAATTCACCCCTCCACTTT
CDR3: CASSSGGSSYNSPLHF

V: TRBV27
J: TRBJ2-1
size: NA
D: TRBD1
DNA: TGTGCCAGCAGTTACAGGGGGCGGAATGAGCAGTTCTTC
CDR3: CASSYRGRNEQFF

V: TRBV11-2
J: TRBJ2-7
size: NA
D: TRBD2
DNA: TGTGCCAGCAGACACCCAGGCCGACGGGAGGGGTTAGGGGAGCAGTACTTC
CDR3: CASRHPGRREGLGEQYF

V: TRBV5-1
J: TRBJ2-1
size: NA
D: NA
DNA: TGCGCCAGCAGCTTGAATTTTTATGAGCAGTTCTTC
CDR3: CASSLNFYEQFF

V: TRBV5-8
J: TRBJ2-1
size: NA
D: TRBD2
DNA: TGTGCCAGCACTGCCGGGGAGGGCCACTACAATGAGCAGTTCTTC
CDR3: CASTAGEGHYNEQFF

V: TRBV19
J: TRBJ2-7
size: NA
D: NA
DNA: TGTGCCAGTAGTAGTGTGGCAGGGCGTACCTACGAGCAGTACTTC
CDR3: CASSSVAGRTYEQYF

V: TRBV5-1
J: TRBJ2-3
size: NA
D: TRBD2
DNA: TGCGTCAGCAGCCTGTCTAGCGGGAGGCAATTAGATACGCAGTATTTT
CDR3: CVSSLSSGRQLDTQYF

V: TRBV7-9
J: TRBJ1-5
size: NA
D: TRBD1
DNA: TGTGCCAGCAGCGCACAGGGGTCAAATCAGCCCCAGCATTTT
CDR3: CASSAQGSNQPQHF

V: TRBV12-5
J: TRBJ2-5
size: NA
D: TRBD2
DNA: TGTGCTAGTGGTAATAGCGGGGAAGAGACCCAGTACTTC
CDR3: CASGNSGEETQYF

V: TRBV7-9
J: TRBJ2-7
size: NA
D: TRBD2
DNA: TGTGCCAGCAGCCCGACGTCCGGACTAGCGGGAGACGAGCAGTACTTC
CDR3: CASSPTSGLAGDEQYF

V: TRBV29-1
J: TRBJ2-3
size: NA
D: TRBD2
DNA: TGCAGCGGACTAGCGGGGATCACAGATACGCAGTATTTT
CDR3: CSGLAGITDTQYF

V: TRBV9
J: TRBJ2-1
size: NA
D: NA
DNA: TGTGCCAGCAGCGTAGTAACGGGATCCTACAATGAGCAGTTCTTC
CDR3: CASSVVTGSYNEQFF

V: TRBV10-3
J: TRBJ2-5
size: once
D: TRBD2
DNA: TGTGCCATCAGACCCGGGACTAGCGGAGAGACCCAGTACTTC
CDR3: CAIRPGTSGETQYF

V: TRBV7-3
J: TRBJ2-2
size: NA
D: NA
DNA: TGTGCCAGCAGCCTAAACAGTGGATCGAACACCGGGGAGCTGTTTTTT
CDR3: CASSLNSGSNTGELFF

V: TRBV30
J: TRBJ1-5
size: NA
D: NA
DNA: TGTGCCTGGAACACCATGGGAGGAAGCAATCAGCCCCAGCATTTT
CDR3: CAWNTMGGSNQPQHF

V: TRBV5-6
J: TRBJ2-3
size: NA
D: NA
DNA: TGTGCCAGCAGCTTAGGGGGCGGGAGAACGGCAGATACGCAGTATTTT
CDR3: CASSLGGGRTADTQYF

V: TRBV4-1
J: TRBJ2-3
size: NA
D: TRBD2
DNA: TGCGCCAGCAGCCAAGAGCTAGCGGGAGCCACAGATACGCAGTATTTT
CDR3: CASSQELAGATDTQYF

V: TRBV5-1
J: TRBJ2-7
size: NA
D: TRBD1
DNA: TGCGCCAGCAGATGGGACAGGGACTCCTACGAGCAGTACTTC
CDR3: CASRWDRDSYEQYF

V: TRBV6-6
J: TRBJ2-1
size: NA
D: TRBD2
DNA: TGTGCAGGTAGCGGGAGCCTTACCTACAATGAGCAGTTCTTC
CDR3: CAGSGSLTYNEQFF

V: TRBV27
J: TRBJ2-7
size: NA
D: TRBD1
DNA: TGTGCCAGCAGGACCGGGACAGGGGCCTACGAGCAGTACTTC
CDR3: CASRTGTGAYEQYF

V: TRBV10-3
J: TRBJ2-7
size: once
D: NA
DNA: TGTGCCATCAGTGATAGGGCAGAACAGACCTACGAGCAGTACTTC
CDR3: CAISDRAEQTYEQYF

V: TRBV27
J: TRBJ1-1
size: once
D: NA
DNA: TGTGCCAGCAGTTTAGGGGTATCAGGGGTGAACACTGAAGCTTTCTTT
CDR3: CASSLGVSGVNTEAFF

V: TRBV14
J: TRBJ1-5
size: NA
D: NA
DNA: TGTGCCAGCAGCCAAAGGGGGGGGGCCAGAATCCAGCCCCAGCATTTT
CDR3: CASSQRGGARIQPQHF

V: TRBV5-1
J: TRBJ2-7
size: few
D: NA
DNA: TGCGCCAGCAGCTTGGTGGGGGGCCCCTACGAGCAGTACTTC
CDR3: CASSLVGGPYEQYF

V: TRBV5-4
J: TRBJ1-2
size: NA
D: NA
DNA: TGTGCCAGCAGCTTGGGAGGGCGGAGTAACTATGGCTACACCTTC
CDR3: CASSLGGRSNYGYTF

V: TRBV5-1
J: TRBJ1-5
size: NA
D: NA
DNA: TGCGCCAGCAGCCTGGATGGACGGAGCAATCAGCCCCAGCATTTT
CDR3: CASSLDGRSNQPQHF

V: TRBV9
J: TRBJ2-6
size: NA
D: NA
DNA: TGTGCCAGCAGAGACGGAGTTGACTCTGGGGCCAACGTCCTGACTTTC
CDR3: CASRDGVDSGANVLTF

V: TRBV27
J: TRBJ1-2
size: NA
D: NA
DNA: TGTGCCAGCAGTCTGACAGTTAACTATGGCTACACCTTC
CDR3: CASSLTVNYGYTF

V: TRBV7-9
J: TRBJ2-5
size: NA
D: NA
DNA: TGTGCCAGCCGAGGGGGACAAGAGACCCAGTACTTC
CDR3: CASRGGQETQYF

V: TRBV28
J: TRBJ1-2
size: NA
D: TRBD1
DNA: TGTGCCAGCAGCTTGCCCGACAGGGCTTATGGCTACACCTTC
CDR3: CASSLPDRAYGYTF